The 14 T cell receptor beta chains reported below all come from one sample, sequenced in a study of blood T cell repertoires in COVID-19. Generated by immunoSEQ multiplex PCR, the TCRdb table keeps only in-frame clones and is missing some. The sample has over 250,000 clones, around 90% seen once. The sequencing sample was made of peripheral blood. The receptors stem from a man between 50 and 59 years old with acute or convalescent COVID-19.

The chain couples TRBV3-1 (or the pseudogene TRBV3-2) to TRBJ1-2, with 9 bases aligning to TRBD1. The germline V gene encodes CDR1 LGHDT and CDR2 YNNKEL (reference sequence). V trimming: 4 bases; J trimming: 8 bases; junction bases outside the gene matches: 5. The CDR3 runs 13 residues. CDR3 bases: TGTGCCAGCAGCCGGGACAGGGCCCGCGGCTACACCTTC. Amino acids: CASSRDRARGYTF.

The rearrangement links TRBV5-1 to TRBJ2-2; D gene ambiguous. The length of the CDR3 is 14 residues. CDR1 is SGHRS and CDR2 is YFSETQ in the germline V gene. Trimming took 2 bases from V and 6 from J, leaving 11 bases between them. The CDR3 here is CASSLGALSGELFF. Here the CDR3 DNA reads TGCGCCAGCAGCTTAGGAGCGCTTTCCGGGGAGCTGTTTTTT.

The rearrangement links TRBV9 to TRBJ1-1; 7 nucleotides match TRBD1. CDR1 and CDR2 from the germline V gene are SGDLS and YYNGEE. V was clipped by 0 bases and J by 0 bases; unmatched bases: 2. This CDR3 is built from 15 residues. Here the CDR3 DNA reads TGTGCCAGCAGCGTAGGGGACAGCCTGAACACTGAAGCTTTCTTT. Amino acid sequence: CASSVGDSLNTEAFF.

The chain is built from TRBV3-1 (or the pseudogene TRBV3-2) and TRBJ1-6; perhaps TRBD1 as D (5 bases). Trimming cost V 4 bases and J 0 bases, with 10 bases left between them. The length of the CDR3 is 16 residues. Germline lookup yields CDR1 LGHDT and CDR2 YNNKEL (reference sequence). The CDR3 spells CASSRGGSSYNSPLHF. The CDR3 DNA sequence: TGTGCCAGCAGCCGTGGGGGGAGCTCCTATAATTCACCCCTCCACTTT.

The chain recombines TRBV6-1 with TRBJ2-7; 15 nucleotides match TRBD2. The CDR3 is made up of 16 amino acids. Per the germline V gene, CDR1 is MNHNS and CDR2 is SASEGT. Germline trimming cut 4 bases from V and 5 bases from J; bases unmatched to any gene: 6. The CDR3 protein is CASSGGLAGGIHEQYF. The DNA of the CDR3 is TGTGCCAGCAGTGGAGGACTAGCGGGGGGGATCCACGAGCAGTACTTC.

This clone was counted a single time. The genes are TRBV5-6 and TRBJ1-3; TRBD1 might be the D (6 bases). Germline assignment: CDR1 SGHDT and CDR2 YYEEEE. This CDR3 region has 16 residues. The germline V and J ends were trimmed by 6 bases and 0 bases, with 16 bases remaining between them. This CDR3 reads CASTRRYRDSGNTIYF. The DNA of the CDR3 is TGTGCCAGCACCCGGCGGTACAGGGACTCTGGAAACACCATATATTTT. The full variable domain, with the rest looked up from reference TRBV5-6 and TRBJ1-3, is DAGVTQSPTHLIKTRGQQVTLRCSPKSGHDTVSWYQQALGQGPQFIFQYYEEEERQRGNFPDRFSGHQFPNYSSELNVNALLLGDSALYLCASTRRYRDSGNTIYFGEGSWLTVV.

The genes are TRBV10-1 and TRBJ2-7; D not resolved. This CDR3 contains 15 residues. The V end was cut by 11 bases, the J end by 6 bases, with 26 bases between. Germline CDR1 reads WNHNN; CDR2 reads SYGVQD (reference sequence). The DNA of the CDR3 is TGCGCCCCCCCCTCCCGGGTTAACCCCCACTCCGAGCAGTACTTC. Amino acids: CAPPSRVNPHSEQYF.

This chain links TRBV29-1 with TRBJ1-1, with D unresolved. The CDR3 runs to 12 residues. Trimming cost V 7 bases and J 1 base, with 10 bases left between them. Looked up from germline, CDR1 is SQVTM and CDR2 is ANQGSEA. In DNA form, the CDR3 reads TGCAGCGGCCTCCTCGGGAACACTGAAGCTTTCTTT. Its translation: CSGLLGNTEAFF.

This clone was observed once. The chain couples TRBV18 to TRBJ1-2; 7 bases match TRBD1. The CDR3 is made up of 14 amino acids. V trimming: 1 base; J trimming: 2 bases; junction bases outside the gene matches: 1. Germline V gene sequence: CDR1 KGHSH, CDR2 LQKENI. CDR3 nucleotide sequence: TGTGCCAGCTCACCACAGGGGGCGAACTATGGCTACACCTTC. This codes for CASSPQGANYGYTF. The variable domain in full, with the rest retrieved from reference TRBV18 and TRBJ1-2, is NAGVMQNPRHLVRRRGQEARLRCSPMKGHSHVYWYRQLPEEGLKFMVYLQKENIIDESGMPKERFSAEFPKEGPSILRIQQVVRGDSAAYFCASSPQGANYGYTFGSGTRLTVV.

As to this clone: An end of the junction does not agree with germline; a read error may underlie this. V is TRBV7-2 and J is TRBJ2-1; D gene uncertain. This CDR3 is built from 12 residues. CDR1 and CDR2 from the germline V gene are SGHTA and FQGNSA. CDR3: CASSFTPYEVVF. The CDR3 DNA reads TGTGCCAGCAGCTTCACCCCCTACGAGGTGGTCTTC.

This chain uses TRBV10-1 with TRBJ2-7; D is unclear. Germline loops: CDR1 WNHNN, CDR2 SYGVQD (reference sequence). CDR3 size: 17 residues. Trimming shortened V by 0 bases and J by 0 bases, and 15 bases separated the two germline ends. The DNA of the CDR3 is TGCGCCAGCAGTGAGTCGATTATCCACAGAGCCTCCTACGAGCAGTACTTC. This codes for CASSESIIHRASYEQYF.

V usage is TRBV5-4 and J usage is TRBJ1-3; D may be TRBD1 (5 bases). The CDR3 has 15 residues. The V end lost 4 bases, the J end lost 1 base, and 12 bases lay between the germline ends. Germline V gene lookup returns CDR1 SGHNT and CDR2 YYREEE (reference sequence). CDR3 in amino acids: CASSAGRSSGNTIYF. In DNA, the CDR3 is TGTGCCAGCAGCGCGGGACGGTCTTCTGGAAACACCATATATTTT.

The CDR3 DNA reads TGTGCCAGCAGAGGGGACAGGGAAACTGAAGCTTTCTTT. Translated, it gives CASRGDRETEAFF. The rearrangement uses TRBV2 and TRBJ1-1, with TRBD1 matching over 9 bases. The ends lost 6 bases at V and 5 bases at J; junction bases unmatched: 4. Per germline, CDR1 SNHLY and CDR2 FYNNEI. The CDR3 length is 13 residues.

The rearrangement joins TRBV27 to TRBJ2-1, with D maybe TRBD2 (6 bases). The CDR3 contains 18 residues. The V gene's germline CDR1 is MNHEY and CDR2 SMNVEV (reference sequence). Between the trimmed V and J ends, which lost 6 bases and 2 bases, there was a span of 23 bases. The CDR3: CASSRPGVGDPPYNEQFF. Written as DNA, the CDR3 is TGTGCCAGCAGCCGCCCGGGGGTGGGGGACCCTCCCTACAATGAGCAGTTCTTC.